A selection of T cell receptor beta chains follows, all from one sample in a study of T-cell memory formation after mild COVID-19. MiXCR, run by TCRdb on the 5' RACE reads, gives a single entry per CDR3 protein. The repertoire holds 89,000 or so distinct CDR3 sequences, with roughly 12% as singletons. The sample comprised PBMCs or a T cell subset sorted from them (not recorded which). These receptors originate from a man younger than 35 who had mild COVID-19 (a few samples of this study predate the infection). Cell type and time point are not known. Both conserved end residues are part of each CDR3. The D gene is left open where the match is weak. Clone sizes are given selectively: once, few, many, or a class where the clone is expanded.

d_call: -; clone_size: few; j_call: TRBJ2-2; cdr3_length: 16; v_call: TRBV7-9; cdr3_aa: CASRRPGTLSSGELFF; cdr3_nt: TGTGCCAGCAGACGCCCCGGGACATTGAGCTCCGGGGAGCTGTTTTTT
d_call: -; clone_size: many; j_call: TRBJ2-1; cdr3_length: 10; v_call: TRBV20-1; cdr3_aa: CSAAYNEQFF; cdr3_nt: TGCAGTGCTGCTTACAATGAGCAGTTCTTC
d_call: -; clone_size: many; j_call: TRBJ1-1; cdr3_length: 13; v_call: TRBV4-1; cdr3_aa: CATSERANTEAFF; cdr3_nt: TGCGCCACATCGGAACGAGCAAACACTGAAGCTTTCTTT
d_call: -; clone_size: few; j_call: TRBJ2-3; cdr3_length: 15; v_call: TRBV27; cdr3_aa: CASSLSGGTTDTQYF; cdr3_nt: TGTGCCAGCAGTTTATCTGGCGGGACCACAGATACGCAGTATTTT
d_call: TRBD2; clone_size: few; j_call: TRBJ2-3; cdr3_length: 15; v_call: TRBV12-3/TRBV12-4; cdr3_aa: CASSFWGGGSDTQYF; cdr3_nt: TGTGCCAGCAGTTTCTGGGGGGGGGGATCAGATACGCAGTATTTT
d_call: -; clone_size: -; j_call: TRBJ1-2; cdr3_length: 13; v_call: TRBV15; cdr3_aa: CAIKDTGGQSYTF; cdr3_nt: TGTGCCATCAAGGACACCGGGGGACAAAGCTACACCTTC
d_call: -; clone_size: -; j_call: TRBJ1-2; cdr3_length: 20; v_call: TRBV6-5; cdr3_aa: CASSYSSYYYQEFADYGYTF; cdr3_nt: TGTGCCAGCAGTTACTCGAGCTATTATTATCAGGAGTTTGCTGACTATGGCTACACCTTC
d_call: -; clone_size: few; j_call: TRBJ1-1; cdr3_length: 13; v_call: TRBV6-5; cdr3_aa: CASSYAGNTEAFF; cdr3_nt: TGTGCCAGCAGTTACGCCGGGAACACTGAAGCTTTCTTT
d_call: TRBD1; clone_size: few; j_call: TRBJ2-7; cdr3_length: 13; v_call: TRBV5-6; cdr3_aa: CASSFGRGYEQYF; cdr3_nt: TGTGCCAGCAGCTTCGGCAGGGGGTACGAGCAGTACTTC
d_call: -; clone_size: -; j_call: TRBJ2-7; cdr3_length: 12; v_call: TRBV29-1; cdr3_aa: CSVFSRAYEQYF; cdr3_nt: TGCAGCGTTTTTTCCAGGGCCTACGAGCAGTACTTC
d_call: -; clone_size: many; j_call: TRBJ2-2; cdr3_length: 15; v_call: TRBV7-6; cdr3_aa: CASSFNGAGTGELFF; cdr3_nt: TGTGCCAGCAGCTTTAACGGTGCGGGCACCGGGGAGCTGTTTTTT
d_call: TRBD1; clone_size: -; j_call: TRBJ1-1; cdr3_length: 15; v_call: TRBV7-9; cdr3_aa: CASSSRQGLDTEAFF; cdr3_nt: TGTGCCAGCAGCTCTCGACAGGGATTGGACACTGAAGCTTTCTTT
d_call: -; clone_size: few; j_call: TRBJ2-3; cdr3_length: 13; v_call: TRBV29-1; cdr3_aa: CSVEPRGTDTQYF; cdr3_nt: TGCAGCGTTGAACCCCGGGGCACAGATACGCAGTATTTT
d_call: TRBD1; clone_size: -; j_call: TRBJ1-4; cdr3_length: 15; v_call: TRBV4-3; cdr3_aa: CASSRVGQALGKLFF; cdr3_nt: TGCGCCAGCAGCCGGGTGGGACAGGCGCTAGGAAAACTGTTTTTT
d_call: -; clone_size: few; j_call: TRBJ1-1; cdr3_length: 19; v_call: TRBV3-1; cdr3_aa: CASSHPGGTPAFMNTEAFF; cdr3_nt: TGTGCCAGCAGCCACCCCGGGGGGACACCCGCATTCATGAACACTGAAGCTTTCTTT
d_call: TRBD1; clone_size: few; j_call: TRBJ2-1; cdr3_length: 14; v_call: TRBV6-6; cdr3_aa: CASSTDRVFDEQFF; cdr3_nt: TGTGCCAGCAGTACGGACAGGGTTTTTGATGAGCAGTTCTTC
d_call: TRBD1; clone_size: few; j_call: TRBJ2-7; cdr3_length: 13; v_call: TRBV12-3/TRBV12-4; cdr3_aa: CASSWTGDHEQYF; cdr3_nt: TGTGCCAGCAGTTGGACAGGGGACCACGAGCAGTACTTC
d_call: TRBD2; clone_size: -; j_call: TRBJ2-3; cdr3_length: 15; v_call: TRBV29-1; cdr3_aa: CSFSKGAGGPDTQYF; cdr3_nt: TGCAGCTTTTCCAAGGGAGCGGGGGGCCCAGATACGCAGTATTTT
d_call: TRBD2; clone_size: -; j_call: TRBJ2-5; cdr3_length: 15; v_call: TRBV6-6; cdr3_aa: CASSARDYRGETQYF; cdr3_nt: TGTGCCAGCAGTGCGCGGGACTACCGGGGTGAGACCCAGTACTTC
d_call: -; clone_size: many; j_call: TRBJ2-3; cdr3_length: 16; v_call: TRBV10-3; cdr3_aa: CAISDGSGGIADTQYF; cdr3_nt: TGTGCCATCAGTGATGGGTCAGGGGGGATCGCAGATACGCAGTATTTT
d_call: -; clone_size: many; j_call: TRBJ2-6; cdr3_length: 18; v_call: TRBV5-6; cdr3_aa: CASSLLGRVGIGANVLTF; cdr3_nt: TGTGCCAGCAGCTTGCTAGGCAGGGTGGGAATTGGGGCCAACGTCCTGACTTTC
d_call: TRBD1; clone_size: few; j_call: TRBJ2-7; cdr3_length: 13; v_call: TRBV7-2; cdr3_aa: CASSLTGGYEQYF; cdr3_nt: TGTGCCAGCAGCTTAACAGGGGGGTACGAGCAGTACTTC
d_call: TRBD1; clone_size: few; j_call: TRBJ1-6; cdr3_length: 11; v_call: TRBV6-2/TRBV6-3; cdr3_aa: CASSSGQALHF; cdr3_nt: TGTGCCAGCAGCTCCGGACAGGCCCTCCACTTT
d_call: TRBD2; clone_size: few; j_call: TRBJ2-1; cdr3_length: 14; v_call: TRBV20-1; cdr3_aa: CSADLLAGGNEQFF; cdr3_nt: TGCAGTGCTGACTTACTAGCGGGGGGTAATGAGCAGTTCTTC
d_call: TRBD1; clone_size: few; j_call: TRBJ2-1; cdr3_length: 18; v_call: TRBV11-1; cdr3_aa: CASSLAGRGRLLYNEQFF; cdr3_nt: TGTGCCAGCAGCTTAGCGGGCAGGGGGCGTCTACTGTACAATGAGCAGTTCTTC
d_call: TRBD1; clone_size: -; j_call: TRBJ2-3; cdr3_length: 14; v_call: TRBV28; cdr3_aa: CASAGQGLTDTQYF; cdr3_nt: TGTGCCAGCGCCGGACAGGGGTTGACAGATACGCAGTATTTT
d_call: TRBD2; clone_size: few; j_call: TRBJ2-5; cdr3_length: 17; v_call: TRBV4-1; cdr3_aa: CASSQVGGGPLQETQYF; cdr3_nt: TGCGCCAGCAGCCAGGTTGGCGGGGGGCCCCTCCAAGAGACCCAGTACTTC
d_call: -; clone_size: few; j_call: TRBJ2-7; cdr3_length: 15; v_call: TRBV27; cdr3_aa: CASSLQLGVSYEQYF; cdr3_nt: TGTGCCAGCAGTTTACAGCTGGGTGTCTCCTACGAGCAGTACTTC
d_call: TRBD1; clone_size: -; j_call: TRBJ1-1; cdr3_length: 14; v_call: TRBV3-1; cdr3_aa: CASGTGVSDTEAFF; cdr3_nt: TGTGCCAGCGGGACAGGGGTTTCGGACACTGAAGCTTTCTTT
d_call: TRBD2; clone_size: -; j_call: TRBJ2-1; cdr3_length: 15; v_call: TRBV12-3/TRBV12-4; cdr3_aa: CASRFSSGGHDEQFF; cdr3_nt: TGTGCCAGCAGGTTCTCTAGCGGGGGACACGATGAGCAGTTCTTC
d_call: -; clone_size: few; j_call: TRBJ1-1; cdr3_length: 11; v_call: TRBV29-1; cdr3_aa: CSGILLAEAFF; cdr3_nt: TGCAGCGGGATACTTTTGGCTGAAGCTTTCTTT
d_call: -; clone_size: few; j_call: TRBJ2-3; cdr3_length: 14; v_call: TRBV7-6; cdr3_aa: CASSLVGVADTQYF; cdr3_nt: TGTGCCAGCAGCTTAGTCGGGGTTGCAGATACGCAGTATTTT
d_call: -; clone_size: -; j_call: TRBJ1-1; cdr3_length: 13; v_call: TRBV11-2; cdr3_aa: CASSPGKNTEAFF; cdr3_nt: TGTGCCAGCAGCCCGGGGAAGAACACTGAAGCTTTCTTT
d_call: -; clone_size: few; j_call: TRBJ2-7; cdr3_length: 13; v_call: TRBV7-6; cdr3_aa: CASSLLGLYEQYF; cdr3_nt: TGTGCCAGCAGCTTACTGGGTCTCTACGAGCAGTACTTC
d_call: -; clone_size: few; j_call: TRBJ2-3; cdr3_length: 13; v_call: TRBV3-1; cdr3_aa: CASSLAGRDTQYF; cdr3_nt: TGTGCCAGCAGCCTTGCGGGGAGAGATACGCAGTATTTT
d_call: TRBD2; clone_size: few; j_call: TRBJ2-1; cdr3_length: 15; v_call: TRBV5-1; cdr3_aa: CASSFTSGGTDEQFF; cdr3_nt: TGCGCCAGCAGCTTCACTAGCGGGGGGACAGATGAGCAGTTCTTC
d_call: -; clone_size: few; j_call: TRBJ2-2; cdr3_length: 13; v_call: TRBV13; cdr3_aa: CASSLGESGELFF; cdr3_nt: TGTGCCAGCAGCTTAGGAGAGTCCGGGGAGCTGTTTTTT
d_call: TRBD1; clone_size: few; j_call: TRBJ2-1; cdr3_length: 12; v_call: TRBV27; cdr3_aa: CASQGANNEQFF; cdr3_nt: TGTGCCAGCCAGGGGGCGAACAATGAGCAGTTCTTC
d_call: -; clone_size: many; j_call: TRBJ2-7; cdr3_length: 13; v_call: TRBV5-5; cdr3_aa: CASSLQGSYEQYF; cdr3_nt: TGTGCCAGCAGCCTCCAGGGGTCCTACGAGCAGTACTTC
d_call: TRBD1; clone_size: few; j_call: TRBJ1-2; cdr3_length: 17; v_call: TRBV29-1; cdr3_aa: CSVEDPGTGQGNYGYTF; cdr3_nt: TGCAGCGTTGAGGACCCCGGGACAGGGCAGGGGAACTATGGCTACACCTTC
d_call: -; clone_size: few; j_call: TRBJ1-1; cdr3_length: 14; v_call: TRBV7-9; cdr3_aa: CASGAGGFGTEAFF; cdr3_nt: TGTGCCAGCGGCGCCGGGGGCTTCGGCACTGAAGCTTTCTTT
d_call: TRBD2; clone_size: -; j_call: TRBJ2-3; cdr3_length: 15; v_call: TRBV12-3/TRBV12-4; cdr3_aa: CASRTGTSVTDTQYF; cdr3_nt: TGTGCCAGCAGGACCGGGACTAGCGTGACAGATACGCAGTATTTT
d_call: -; clone_size: -; j_call: TRBJ1-6; cdr3_length: 15; v_call: TRBV7-8; cdr3_aa: CASSLSGGVGSPLHF; cdr3_nt: TGTGCCAGCAGCTTATCCGGCGGTGTGGGGTCACCCCTCCACTTT
d_call: -; clone_size: few; j_call: TRBJ1-4; cdr3_length: 15; v_call: TRBV7-9; cdr3_aa: CASSLGGGANEKLFF; cdr3_nt: TGTGCCAGCAGCTTAGGAGGGGGAGCTAATGAAAAACTGTTTTTT
d_call: -; clone_size: -; j_call: TRBJ2-1; cdr3_length: 16; v_call: TRBV12-3/TRBV12-4; cdr3_aa: CASSPPNAGANNEQFF; cdr3_nt: TGTGCCAGCAGTCCCCCCAACGCAGGGGCTAACAATGAGCAGTTCTTC
d_call: TRBD1; clone_size: few; j_call: TRBJ2-3; cdr3_length: 15; v_call: TRBV7-2; cdr3_aa: CASSYRDRSTDTQYF; cdr3_nt: TGTGCCAGCAGCTACCGGGACAGGAGCACAGATACGCAGTATTTT
d_call: -; clone_size: once; j_call: TRBJ2-7; cdr3_length: 15; v_call: TRBV5-6; cdr3_aa: CASSSLSVRDYEQYF; cdr3_nt: TGTGCCAGCAGCTCCCTCTCCGTCAGGGACTACGAGCAGTACTTC
d_call: -; clone_size: -; j_call: TRBJ2-1; cdr3_length: 15; v_call: TRBV6-5; cdr3_aa: CASSQLDPSYNEQFF; cdr3_nt: TGTGCCAGCAGCCAGCTCGATCCCTCCTACAATGAGCAGTTCTTC